Shown below are 26 T cell receptor beta chains from a single sample sequenced in a study of CXCR3-negative and CXCR3-positive naive CD8 T cells. Carrying UMI labels, the TRB cDNA libraries were prepared through 5' RACE. One entry per CDR3 protein, without DNA, is what TCRdb gives after re-calling the 5' RACE reads. Its clone listing holds about 62,000 distinct CDR3 sequences. The source material was naive CXCR3- CD8+ T cells from blood. This sample's subset: CD45RO-CCR7+CD27+CD95- naive CD8+ T cells lacking CXCR3 (TNR3-). These receptor sequences come from a human donor in good health. Some clones in this sample may be carry-over from other donors' samples.

The chain combines TRBV25-1 with TRBJ1-1. Looked up from germline, CDR1 is MGHDK and CDR2 is SYGVNS. CDR3 length: 13 amino acids. The CDR3 loop reads CASSESPGLLAFF.

J is TRBJ2-2 and V is TRBV5-5; without DNA, the TCRdb call of TRBD1 cannot be checked. CDR3 length: 17 residues. Germline values: CDR1 SGHKS, CDR2 YYEKEE (reference sequence). CDR3 loop: CASRLGAPRRFTGELFF. The full variable domain, completed using reference TRBV5-5 and TRBJ2-2, is DAGVTQSPTHLIKTRGQQVTLRCSPISGHKSVSWYQQVLGQGPQFIFQYYEKEERGRGNFPDRFSARQFPNYSSELNVNALLLGDSALYLCASRLGAPRRFTGELFFGEGSRLTVL.

CDR3 protein: CASSLAEGTDYGYTF. The V call is TRBV6-5, the J call TRBJ1-2; the D call from TCRdb, TRBD1, cannot be confirmed without DNA. Germline V gene lookup returns CDR1 MNHEY and CDR2 SVGAGI. The CDR3 runs to 15 residues.

V usage is TRBV28 and J usage is TRBJ2-7. This CDR3 region has 18 residues. Per germline, CDR1 MDHEN and CDR2 SYDVKM. CDR3 amino acids: CASSYSRLISGLVYEQYF.

The chain recombines TRBV20-1 with TRBJ2-1; TCRdb returns TRBD2, unconfirmable since there is no DNA. Germline values: CDR1 DFQATT, CDR2 SNEGSKA (reference sequence). CDR3 length: 15 amino acids. CDR3 region: CSARDHRADHNEQFF.

J is TRBJ1-1 and V is TRBV27; the TCRdb D gene call, TRBD1, has no DNA to confirm it. This CDR3 contains 14 residues. The germline CDR1 and CDR2 sequences are MNHEY and SMNVEV (reference sequence). CDR3 residues: CASSFRGGGTEAFF.

This rearrangement joins TRBV9 to TRBJ1-1; TCRdb selects TRBD1, and the lack of DNA leaves this call unchecked. The CDR3 length is 13 residues. Germline-derived CDR1 and CDR2 are SGDLS and YYNGEE. The CDR3 loop is CASSEGARTEAFF.

This rearrangement joins TRBV23-1 to TRBJ2-5; TCRdb's assignment of TRBD2 cannot be checked, as there is no DNA. TRBV23-1 is designated an ORF whose function remains uncertain. The CDR3 consists of 20 residues. The CDR3 sequence is CASSQPEWTSVGFGGETQYF.

The CDR3 sequence is CASSKTPQGAYEQYF. The rearrangement links TRBV21-1 to TRBJ2-7; as DNA is missing, the TRBD1 call by TCRdb cannot be tested. TRBV21-1 is a pseudogene. The CDR3 loop spans 15 amino acids.

The genes are TRBV29-1 and TRBJ2-1; without DNA, the TCRdb call of TRBD1 cannot be checked. CDR1 is SQVTM and CDR2 is ANQGSEA in the germline V gene. This CDR3 has 11 residues. The CDR3 protein is CSAPYGNEQFF.

This chain uses TRBV7-3 with TRBJ1-5; the TCRdb D gene call, TRBD1, has no DNA to confirm it. The CDR3 contains 14 residues. The germline gives CDR1 SGHTA, CDR2 FQGTGA. The CDR3 sequence is CASSSDRNNQPQHF.

This rearrangement joins TRBV5-1 to TRBJ1-1; without DNA, the TCRdb call of TRBD1 cannot be checked. The CDR3 sequence is 14 residues long. The germline CDR1 and CDR2 sequences are SGHRS and YFSETQ. The chain's CDR3 is CASSTTGGAAEAFF.

This chain links TRBV4-3 with TRBJ2-1; no DNA is available, so the TRBD2 call from TCRdb remains unchecked. The CDR3 contains 16 residues. Germline V gene data show CDR1 as LGHNA and CDR2 as YSLEER. Here the CDR3 reads CASSQRTSGFYNEQFF.

The chain combines TRBV7-8 with TRBJ2-7; TCRdb's D gene call, TRBD1, goes unchecked for lack of DNA. The CDR3 consists of 15 residues. In germline, CDR1 is SGHVS, CDR2 FQNEAQ. CDR3 region: CASSLSGTLVYEQYF.

The chain has TRBV28 and TRBJ2-4. The CDR3 sequence is 12 residues long. The germline V gene has CDR1 MDHEN and CDR2 SYDVKM. Here the CDR3 reads CASSLDENIQYF.

The chain is built from TRBV12-3 or TRBV12-4 and TRBJ2-1; the D gene TCRdb calls, TRBD1, cannot be checked with no DNA. The CDR3 is made up of 16 amino acids. The CDR3 loop is CASRPPSGSKHNEQFF.

The CDR3: CASSVMGTGSYNEQFF. The chain employs TRBV9 and TRBJ2-1; without DNA, the TCRdb call of TRBD1 cannot be checked. Germline V gene lookup returns CDR1 SGDLS and CDR2 YYNGEE. This CDR3 region has 16 residues.

The chain employs TRBV12-3 or TRBV12-4 and TRBJ1-5. The CDR3 runs to 13 residues. The CDR3 here is CASSLRGNQPQHF.

The rearrangement links TRBV7-9 to TRBJ2-3; absent DNA, TCRdb's TRBD1 call cannot be checked. Germline V gives CDR1 SEHNR, CDR2 FQNEAQ (reference sequence). The CDR3 runs 15 residues. CDR3 sequence: CASSSPPDEGDTQYF.

This chain joins TRBV14 and TRBJ2-1. CDR3 length equals 16 residues. Per the germline V gene, CDR1 is SGHDN and CDR2 is FVKESK. The CDR3 sequence: CASSRKPSDSYNEQFF.

The CDR3: CASSREGPADYGYTF. The chain has TRBV6-5 and TRBJ1-2. Germline V gene lookup returns CDR1 MNHEY and CDR2 SVGAGI. CDR3 length equals 15 residues.

The gene calls are TRBV7-3 and TRBJ2-1; TCRdb returns TRBD2, unconfirmable since there is no DNA. Germline CDR1 reads SGHTA; CDR2 reads FQGTGA. The CDR3 loop spans 14 amino acids. The CDR3 reads CASSLAGGSNEQFF.

The chain carries TRBV28 and TRBJ2-2. CDR1 MDHEN and CDR2 SYDVKM come from the germline V gene. There are 14 residues in the CDR3. The CDR3 spells CASMGSISTGELFF.

The rearrangement joins TRBV5-1 to TRBJ2-3. This CDR3 is built from 13 residues. Germline values: CDR1 SGHRS, CDR2 YFSETQ. CDR3 residues: CASSLESTDTQYF.

The CDR3 sequence is CSAPGQSSYEQYF. The chain couples TRBV20-1 to TRBJ2-7; TCRdb selects TRBD1, and the lack of DNA leaves this call unchecked. Germline CDR1 reads DFQATT; CDR2 reads SNEGSKA (reference sequence). CDR3 size: 13 residues.

The CDR3 here is CSVTGTDNQPQHF. The rearrangement uses TRBV29-1 and TRBJ1-5; without DNA, the TCRdb call of TRBD1 cannot be checked. Looked up from germline, CDR1 is SQVTM and CDR2 is ANQGSEA. The CDR3 runs 13 residues.